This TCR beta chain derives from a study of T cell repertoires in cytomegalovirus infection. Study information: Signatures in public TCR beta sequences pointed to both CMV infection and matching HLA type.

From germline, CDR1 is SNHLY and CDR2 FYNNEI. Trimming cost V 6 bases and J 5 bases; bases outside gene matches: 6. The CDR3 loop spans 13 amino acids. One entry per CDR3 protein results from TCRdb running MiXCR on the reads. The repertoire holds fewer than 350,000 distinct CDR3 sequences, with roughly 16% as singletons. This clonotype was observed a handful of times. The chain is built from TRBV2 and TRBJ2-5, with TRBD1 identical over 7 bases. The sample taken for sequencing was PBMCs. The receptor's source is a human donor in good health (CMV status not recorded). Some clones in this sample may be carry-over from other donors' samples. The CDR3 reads CASSIDRAETQYF. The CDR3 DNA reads TGTGCCAGCAGCATCGACAGGGCGGAGACCCAGTACTTC.